One and the same sample provided the 31 T cell receptor beta chains below, sequenced in a study of metastatic and nonmetastatic thyroid tumors. All patients reached thyroid surgery having received no treatment beforehand. TCRdb reprocessed the PCR reads using MiXCR. Among some 37,000 clones listed, around half were seen once. Input material: tumor tissue. Receptors originate from a male donor with papillary thyroid cancer or a benign thyroid nodule (not recorded which). Some clones in this sample may be carry-over from other donors' samples.

This CDR3 reads CASSFGRPIPLHF. The DNA of the CDR3 is TGTGCCAGCAGTTTTGGCAGGCCCATCCCCCTCCACTTT. The chain recombines TRBV12-3 or TRBV12-4 with TRBJ1-6; D unclear. Trimming left V 3 bases short and J 13 bases short, with 13 bases between. The CDR3 consists of 13 residues.

The chain carries TRBV7-9 and TRBJ1-1; TRBD1 agrees at 8 bases. This CDR3 contains 14 residues. V dropped 5 bases and J dropped 1; count of bases not matched to a gene: 3. Germline assignment: CDR1 SEHNR and CDR2 FQNEAQ (reference sequence). The CDR3 is CASSPGQGNTEAFF. CDR3 nucleotide sequence: TGTGCCAGCAGCCCTGGACAGGGGAACACTGAAGCTTTCTTT.

The chain carries TRBV19 and TRBJ2-7; D is ambiguous. V was shortened by 8 bases and J by 5 bases, with 19 bases between the two germline ends. The length of the CDR3 is 14 residues. Per germline, CDR1 LNHDA and CDR2 SQIVND (reference sequence). CDR3 region: CASSPLSYANEQYF. CDR3 in DNA: TGTGCCAGTTCCCCCCTGTCATACGCCAACGAGCAGTACTTC.

V and J are TRBV5-1 and TRBJ1-6; 9 nucleotides agree with TRBD1. Germline lookup yields CDR1 SGHRS and CDR2 YFSETQ. This CDR3 region has 15 residues. Trimming removed 4 bases from V and 9 bases from J; junction bases left unmatched: 8. Here the CDR3 DNA reads TGCGCCAGCAGCGAGCTGGGGACAGGGAGTTCACCCCTCCACTTT. Protein product: CASSELGTGSSPLHF.

V usage is TRBV28 and J usage is TRBJ2-1; D unclear. Trimming took 4 bases from V and 7 from J, leaving 20 bases between them. The germline V gene has CDR1 MDHEN and CDR2 SYDVKM. The CDR3 runs 16 residues. CDR3 coding DNA: TGTGCCAGCAGTTCCGGATCTAGGACGACCCGTAATGAGCAGTTCTTC. Encoded protein: CASSSGSRTTRNEQFF.

This clone came up a few times. Additional DNA sequences in this sample encode the identical CDR3. The CDR3 nucleotides are TGTGCCAGCAGTGCTCTGCAGGGGGCACGTGATACGCAGTATTTT. The encoded protein is CASSALQGARDTQYF. The rearrangement uses TRBV6-1 and TRBJ2-3; 8 bases match TRBD1. V shed 4 bases and J 6 bases; nucleotides not matched to a gene: 9. The CDR3 is 15 amino acids. CDR1 is MNHNS and CDR2 is SASEGT in the germline V gene.

CDR3 protein: CASSEGARRVLATEAFF. CDR3 coding DNA: TGTGCCAGCAGTGAAGGGGCGAGGCGGGTCTTGGCCACTGAAGCTTTCTTT. The chain links TRBV6-1 to TRBJ1-1; D is unclear. Trimming removed 1 base at V and 4 bases at J, with 19 bases between. The length of the CDR3 is 17 residues. CDR1 is MNHNS and CDR2 is SASEGT in the germline V gene.

This clone showed up just once. The chain uses TRBV19 and TRBJ2-7; 8 bases map to TRBD2. The germline V gene encodes CDR1 LNHDA and CDR2 SQIVND (reference sequence). V lost 8 bases, J lost 6 bases, and 12 bases stayed unmatched. This CDR3 has 14 amino acids. The CDR3 nucleotides read TGTGCCAGTTCACCCGGGACTAGTATTGTCGAGCAGTACTTC. Its translation: CASSPGTSIVEQYF.

The chain employs TRBV20-1 and TRBJ2-7; perhaps TRBD1 as D (7 bases). CDR3 size: 14 residues. Germline V lookup: CDR1 DFQATT, CDR2 SNEGSKA (reference sequence). Trimming pared 3 bases from V and 6 bases from J, leaving 18 bases between. CDR3: CSAREGAGPGEQYF. Here the CDR3 DNA reads TGCAGTGCTAGGGAGGGGGCAGGGCCTGGCGAGCAGTACTTC.

V gene TRBV18 combines with J gene TRBJ2-2, with 8 bases aligning to TRBD1. After removal of 3 bases from V and 4 bases from J, the junction contained 7 bases not matched to a gene. The CDR3 totals 16 residues. Germline V gene lookup returns CDR1 KGHSH and CDR2 LQKENI. As DNA, the CDR3 is TGTGCCAGCTCACCGGCGACAGGGGCACCCACCGGGGAGCTGTTTTTT. It codes for CASSPATGAPTGELFF.

This rearrangement joins TRBV30 to TRBJ1-3, with D perhaps TRBD1 (5 bases). CDR3 length: 13 amino acids. V was cut by 1 base and J by 3 bases, with 7 bases left in between. CDR1 and CDR2 from the germline V gene are GTSNPN and SVGIG (reference sequence). The CDR3 DNA reads as TGTGCCTGGAGTGGACAGCTTGGAAACACCATATATTTT. Its protein product is CAWSGQLGNTIYF.

CDR3 nucleotide sequence: TGCGCCAGCAGCTTGGGACAGGGACCCTACGAGCAGTACTTC. It encodes CASSLGQGPYEQYF. The rearrangement uses TRBV5-1 and TRBJ2-7; 7 bases fit TRBD1. V dropped 0 bases and J dropped 2; count of bases not matched to a gene: 2. The CDR3 extends over 14 amino acids. Germline lookup yields CDR1 SGHRS and CDR2 YFSETQ.

A few counts support this clone. J is TRBJ2-7 and V is TRBV28; D is undetermined. Germline V CDR1 and CDR2: MDHEN, SYDVKM. The V gene lost 6 bases and the J gene lost 1 base, with 10 bases spanning the gap. The CDR3 is 13 amino acids. This CDR3 is CASSPRLSYEQYF. The CDR3 DNA reads as TGTGCCAGCAGCCCCAGGTTGTCCTACGAGCAGTACTTC.

This rearrangement joins TRBV14 to TRBJ2-7; D is unresolved. This CDR3 is built from 15 residues. Germline values: CDR1 SGHDN, CDR2 FVKESK. The V and J ends lost 4 bases and 6 bases respectively, with 19 bases between them. This chain's CDR3 is CASSPPCVLRSEQYF. CDR3 sequence (DNA): TGTGCCAGCAGCCCCCCTTGTGTCCTCCGTTCCGAGCAGTACTTC.

This clone was detected a few times. The rearrangement links TRBV28 to TRBJ1-5, with D unresolved. Germline CDR1 and CDR2: MDHEN and SYDVKM. The CDR3 spans 12 residues. V lost 7 bases, J lost 5 bases, and 9 bases lay in between. In nucleotides, the CDR3 is TGTGCCAGCACCGGATCCGATCAGCCCCAGCATTTT. This translates into CASTGSDQPQHF.

The CDR3 here is CASTPGSTEAFF. The CDR3, as DNA: TGTGCCAGCACCCCGGGGAGCACTGAAGCTTTCTTT. The chain recombines TRBV11-2 with TRBJ1-1; D unclear. Germline CDR1 and CDR2: SGHAT and FQNNGV. This CDR3 is built from 12 residues. V lost 7 bases and J 4 bases, leaving 10 bases between the germline ends.

This clone was recorded once. J is TRBJ1-2 and V is TRBV11-1, with 7 bases identical to TRBD1. With 4 bases clipped from V and 5 bases from J, the junction kept 4 bases outside the gene matches. There are 13 residues in the CDR3. Germline CDR1 reads SGHAT; CDR2 reads FQDESV (reference sequence). CDR3 DNA sequence: TGTGCCAGCAGCTCGGGACAGTTATATGGCTACACCTTC. It yields the protein CASSSGQLYGYTF.

The V gene is TRBV11-2, the J gene TRBJ1-1; TRBD1 is a possible D gene (5 bases). Trimming removed 5 bases from V and 1 base from J, with 17 bases in between. The CDR3 runs 16 residues. From germline, CDR1 is SGHAT and CDR2 FQNNGV. The CDR3 here is CASSPTTGTGNTEAFF. In DNA form, the CDR3 reads TGTGCCAGCAGCCCAACCACCGGGACGGGGAACACTGAAGCTTTCTTT.

The rearrangement joins TRBV3-1 to TRBJ2-4; 7 bases are a match to TRBD2. CDR1 LGHDT and CDR2 YNNKEL come from the germline V gene (reference sequence). This CDR3 comprises 17 residues. The trim removed 3 bases at V and 1 base at J, leaving 9 bases unmatched. In nucleotides, the CDR3 is TGTGCCAGCAGCCATGGGGCTAGCGGCAGGGCCAAAAACATTCAGTACTTC. The encoded protein is CASSHGASGRAKNIQYF.

The gene calls are TRBV20-1 and TRBJ2-7, with D tentatively TRBD1 or TRBD2 (5 bases each). V was shortened by 7 bases and J by 3 bases, with 16 bases between the two germline ends. CDR1 and CDR2 (germline): DFQATT, SNEGSKA (reference sequence). CDR3 length: 13 residues. The CDR3 loop reads CSVKGTQDYEQYF. CDR3 DNA: TGCAGTGTCAAAGGGACGCAAGACTACGAGCAGTACTTC.

Only a few counts were recorded for this clone. The CDR3 spells CASTLPKFTTNEKLFF. CDR3 nucleotides: TGTGCCAGCACCCTTCCCAAGTTCACAACTAATGAAAAACTGTTTTTT. The rearrangement joins TRBV12-3 or TRBV12-4 to TRBJ1-4; the D is unclear. Trimming left V 7 bases short and J 0 bases short, with 15 bases between. This CDR3 has 16 residues.

This clone was counted a few times. The V gene is TRBV20-1, the J gene TRBJ2-7; 7 bases map to TRBD2. Trimming at V came to 1 base and at J to 7 bases, leaving 10 bases not matched to a gene. The CDR3 has 14 residues. Germline V gene data show CDR1 as DFQATT and CDR2 as SNEGSKA (reference sequence). The CDR3 nucleotides are TGCAGTGCTAGAGCGGCGGGAGTAAGGGAAGAGCAGTACTTC. Encoded protein: CSARAAGVREEQYF.

The chain carries TRBV2 and TRBJ2-7; TRBD2 matches 11 bases. Germline V gene sequence: CDR1 SNHLY, CDR2 FYNNEI. V shed 8 bases and J 3 bases; nucleotides not matched to a gene: 12. The CDR3 sequence is 16 residues long. The CDR3 bases are TGTGCCAGCCCCCCGGGACTAGCGGAACCAGGCTACGAGCAGTACTTC. Translation: CASPPGLAEPGYEQYF.

This clone was seen once. The chain employs TRBV20-1 and TRBJ1-1, with TRBD1 matching 8 bases. The CDR3 length is 16 residues. Germline lookup yields CDR1 DFQATT and CDR2 SNEGSKA (reference sequence). V lost 5 bases, J lost 0 bases, and 11 bases stayed unmatched. CDR3 DNA sequence: TGCAGTGCTCCTGGACAGGGATCCTGGATGAACACTGAAGCTTTCTTT. Residues: CSAPGQGSWMNTEAFF.

The V gene is TRBV6-1, the J gene TRBJ1-1; D remains unclear. The germline V gene has CDR1 MNHNS and CDR2 SASEGT. V lost 6 bases to trimming and J lost 5 bases, with 13 bases between them. CDR3 length: 13 amino acids. The CDR3 region is CASSLEGGTEAFF. Here the CDR3 DNA reads TGTGCCAGCAGCTTAGAGGGAGGTACTGAAGCTTTCTTT.

This sequence joins TRBV14 and TRBJ1-2, with TRBD1 identical over 9 bases. In germline, CDR1 is SGHDN, CDR2 FVKESK. This CDR3 has 13 residues. With 4 bases clipped from V and 6 bases from J, the junction kept 3 bases outside the gene matches. CDR3 sequence (DNA): TGTGCCAGCAGCCCCCGACAGGGGGATGGCTACACCTTC. Its translation: CASSPRQGDGYTF.

This clone was picked up a small number of times. The chain employs TRBV13 and TRBJ1-2; no clear D gene. The V gene lost 0 bases and the J gene lost 4 bases, with 6 bases spanning the gap. The germline gives CDR1 PRHDT, CDR2 FYEKMQ (reference sequence). The CDR3 loop spans 13 amino acids. CDR3 in DNA: TGTGCCAGCAGCTTAGGCCAGAGCTATGGCTACACCTTC. It translates to CASSLGQSYGYTF. The full variable domain, with the rest looked up from reference TRBV13 and TRBJ1-2, is AAGVIQSPRHLIKEKRETATLKCYPIPRHDTVYWYQQGPGQDPQFLISFYEKMQSDKGSIPDRFSAQQFSDYHSELNMSSLELGDSALYFCASSLGQSYGYTFGSGTRLTVV.

By share of the sample, this clone is large. The CDR3 DNA reads as TGCAGTGCTAGAGGGGAATCGGACTACGAGCAGTACTTC. Amino acids: CSARGESDYEQYF. The genes are TRBV20-1 and TRBJ2-7, with D uncertain. Trimming shortened V by 1 base and J by 3 bases, and 10 bases separated the two germline ends. The CDR3 runs 13 residues. From germline, CDR1 is DFQATT and CDR2 SNEGSKA (reference sequence).

To note about this clone: The conserved phenylalanine or tryptophan is not found at the CDR3 terminus, so this likely reflects a read error. The chain combines TRBV6-1 with TRBJ2-7; the D gene could be TRBD1 or TRBD2 (5 bases each). In germline, CDR1 is MNHNS, CDR2 SASEGT. V gave up 8 bases and J gave up 7 bases, with 21 bases separating them. The CDR3 runs to 14 residues. The CDR3 protein is CASHLAGSQGEQYS. The CDR3 DNA reads TGTGCCAGCCACCTCGCGGGTTCCCAGGGAGAGCAGTACTCC.

This rearrangement joins TRBV5-1 to TRBJ2-1, with 8 bases lining up with TRBD1. With 4 bases clipped from V and 2 bases from J, the junction kept 5 bases outside the gene matches. The CDR3 has 15 residues. The germline gives CDR1 SGHRS, CDR2 YFSETQ. CDR3 loop: CASSPTDRAYNEQFF. The CDR3 nucleotides are TGCGCCAGCAGCCCGACGGACAGGGCCTACAATGAGCAGTTCTTC.

The chain recombines TRBV15 with TRBJ2-7; 9 bases line up with TRBD1. V lost 3 bases, J lost 2 bases, and 5 bases stayed unmatched. This CDR3 region has 15 residues. Germline V gene lookup returns CDR1 LNHNV and CDR2 YYDKDF (reference sequence). For the CDR3, the DNA is TGTGCCACCAGCAGCCCGGGACAGGGAACCTACGAGCAGTACTTC. Amino acid sequence: CATSSPGQGTYEQYF. Based on the CDR3 plus reference TRBV15 and TRBJ2-7, the full variable domain is DAMVIQNPRYQVTQFGKPVTLSCSQTLNHNVMYWYQQKSSQAPKLLFHYYDKDFNNEADTPDNFQSRRPNTSFCFLDIRSPGLGDTAMYLCATSSPGQGTYEQYFGPGTRLTVT.